This entry is about one T cell receptor beta chain. Its target is unknown. CDR3 and TCR beta VDJ profiling relied on a genomic DNA template. One entry per CDR3 protein, called by TCRdb with MiXCR from the reads. The top ten clones hold under 5% of a sample with 400,000 to 500,000 distinct CDR3 sequences, about 70% of them seen once. The sample belongs to a study of CD8+CD57+ T cells in acquired aplastic anemia. Study overall: On average, sorted CD4+ and CD8+ cells gave approximately 3.1 ug of DNA. Healthy donor CD4+ samples were sequenced to a depth that averaged around 9.9 million reads.

The germline V and J ends were trimmed by 4 bases and 4 bases, with 8 bases remaining between them. There are 12 residues in the CDR3. Germline V gives CDR1 MNHNS, CDR2 SASEGT. Whole-study findings and limits: Significant differences in CD8+ Simpson's diversity were not observed between patients and controls. Overlap between patients and controls comprised 25 to 35 CD8+ CDR3 sequences.

The genes are TRBV6-1 and TRBJ2-7; no reliable D call. The receptor's source is a human donor in good health, serving as a control. The sequencing input was sorted CD4+, CD8+, or CD8+CD57+ T cells (not recorded which) from PBMCs. The CDR3 coding sequence is TGTGCCAGCAGTGGGTTACCGTACGAGCAGTACTTC. Translating gives CASSGLPYEQYF.